Presented here are 21 T cell receptor beta chains from one specimen sequenced in a study of blood T cell repertoires in COVID-19. TCRdb's table, derived via immunoSEQ multiplex PCR, lists solely in-frame clones and lacks some. The sample carries 380,000 or so clones, over 75% recorded once. Sequencing was carried out using PBMCs or T cells enriched from blood (not recorded which). The receptor source for this set is a middle-aged woman with acute COVID-19.

This chain links TRBV5-6 with TRBJ1-1, with 7 bases matching TRBD1. Looked up from germline, CDR1 is SGHDT and CDR2 is YYEEEE. The V gene end was trimmed by 3 bases and the J gene end by 0 bases; junction bases not matched to a gene: 2. The CDR3 has 14 residues. The CDR3 region has the DNA TGTGCCAGCAGCTCCAGGGGGGTGAACACTGAAGCTTTCTTT. As protein: CASSSRGVNTEAFF.

A single count supports this clone. The chain employs TRBV5-1 and TRBJ1-2; weak D call: TRBD1 (5 bases). Germline V lookup: CDR1 SGHRS, CDR2 YFSETQ. The CDR3 runs 13 residues. The ends were cut back, 2 bases at V and 10 bases at J, with 15 bases in the middle. The CDR3 DNA is TGCGCCAGCAGCTTAGGAGACAGCTACACCTACACCTTC. Translating it yields CASSLGDSYTYTF.

This chain connects TRBV5-8 to TRBJ1-5; weak D call: TRBD1 (5 bases). Germline values: CDR1 SGHTS, CDR2 YDEGEE. V lost 6 bases, J lost 0 bases, and 13 bases lay in between. The CDR3 consists of 15 residues. The CDR3 loop is CASTLTVLSNQPQHF. The CDR3 nucleotides read TGTGCCAGCACCCTGACAGTACTTAGCAATCAGCCCCAGCATTTT.

This sequence joins TRBV5-5 and TRBJ1-2; 10 bases match TRBD1. This CDR3 has 16 amino acids. The germline V gene has CDR1 SGHKS and CDR2 YYEKEE (reference sequence). The ends lost 4 bases at V and 7 bases at J; junction bases unmatched: 13. CDR3 in amino acids: CASSITTGTGEGGYTF. CDR3 DNA sequence: TGTGCCAGCAGCATTACCACCGGGACAGGGGAGGGTGGCTACACCTTC.

In nucleotides, the CDR3 is TGTGCCAGCGGGGGACAGGGATCCGAAGCTTTCTTT. Encoded protein: CASGGQGSEAFF. The chain is built from TRBV27 and TRBJ1-1; 9 bases fit TRBD1. Germline V CDR1 and CDR2: MNHEY, SMNVEV (reference sequence). This CDR3 contains 12 residues. Losses at the gene ends were 8 bases for V and 8 bases for J; bases not matched to a gene: 6.

The chain carries TRBV27 and TRBJ2-7; tentative D call: TRBD2 (5 bases). Trimming shortened V by 2 bases and J by 3 bases, and 14 bases separated the two germline ends. Germline CDR1 MNHEY, CDR2 SMNVEV (reference sequence). The CDR3 contains 15 residues. CDR3 in amino acids: CASSLLPSPIYEQYF. CDR3 DNA: TGTGCCAGCAGTTTACTGCCTAGCCCAATCTACGAGCAGTACTTC.

The sample holds one count of this clone. The rearrangement links TRBV5-1 to TRBJ2-7; the D gene is possibly TRBD1 (5 bases). This CDR3 spans 15 amino acids. With 2 bases removed from V and 3 bases from J, the gap between germline ends came to 15 bases. In germline, CDR1 is SGHRS, CDR2 YFSETQ. Here the CDR3 DNA reads TGCGCCAGCAGCTTAAGTCCAGGGTATAACTACGAGCAGTACTTC. Translated, it gives CASSLSPGYNYEQYF.

The chain uses TRBV5-4 and TRBJ1-1; D is possibly TRBD1 (6 bases). Trimming cost V 4 bases and J 3 bases, with 19 bases left between them. There are 16 residues in the CDR3. Looked up from germline, CDR1 is SGHNT and CDR2 is YYREEE (reference sequence). The CDR3: CASSPASRGADTEAFF. In DNA, the CDR3 is TGTGCCAGCAGCCCGGCATCCCGGGGGGCCGACACTGAAGCTTTCTTT.

The chain recombines TRBV4-2 with TRBJ1-5; D is unclear. V was cut by 0 bases and J by 1 base, with 4 bases left in between. The CDR3 length is 14 residues. The germline CDR1 and CDR2 sequences are LGHNA and YNFKEQ. The CDR3 sequence is CASSQDLSNQPQHF. The CDR3 DNA reads TGTGCCAGCAGCCAAGATTTAAGCAATCAGCCCCAGCATTTT.

The chain carries TRBV11-3 and TRBJ2-1; D may be TRBD2 (5 bases). From germline, CDR1 is SGHNT and CDR2 YENEEA. The V end was cut by 5 bases, the J end by 4 bases, with 9 bases between. The CDR3 runs to 13 residues. This CDR3 reads CASSEPGYNEQFF. The DNA of the CDR3 is TGTGCCAGCAGCGAACCGGGGTACAATGAGCAGTTCTTC.

This chain uses TRBV2 with TRBJ2-5; 8 bases match TRBD2. This CDR3 spans 15 amino acids. Germline V CDR1 and CDR2: SNHLY, FYNNEI. Trimming took 5 bases from V and 4 from J; bases not matched to a gene: 9. The CDR3 DNA follows: TGTGCCAGCAGTAGACAAAGCGGGGGAGGAGAGACCCAGTACTTC. It is translated as CASSRQSGGGETQYF. Complete variable domain (other parts from reference TRBV2 and TRBJ2-5): EPEVTQTPSHQVTQMGQEVILRCVPISNHLYFYWYRQILGQKVEFLVSFYNNEISEKSEIFDDQFSVERPDGSNFTLKIRSTKLEDSAMYFCASSRQSGGGETQYFGPGTRLLVL.

V usage is TRBV3-1 (or the pseudogene TRBV3-2) and J usage is TRBJ2-2; D not resolved. Trimming pared 1 base from V and 8 bases from J, leaving 8 bases between. Germline assignment: CDR1 LGHDT and CDR2 YNNKEL (reference sequence). The CDR3 loop spans 13 amino acids. The CDR3 reads CASSQVTTGELFF. CDR3 nucleotide sequence: TGTGCCAGCAGCCAAGTTACGACAGGGGAGCTGTTTTTT.

V is TRBV5-4 and J is TRBJ1-4; TRBD1 matches 7 bases. CDR1 and CDR2 from the germline V gene are SGHNT and YYREEE (reference sequence). The CDR3 loop spans 16 amino acids. Trimming cost V 2 bases and J 5 bases; bases outside gene matches: 9. The CDR3 DNA is TGTGCCAGCAGCTTCGGGATACAGGGGTCAAATGAAAAACTGTTTTTT. Amino acids: CASSFGIQGSNEKLFF.

The genes are TRBV14 and TRBJ2-5; 9 bases align to TRBD2. The ends lost 0 bases at V and 5 bases at J; junction bases unmatched: 10. CDR1 SGHDN and CDR2 FVKESK come from the germline V gene. The CDR3 spans 17 residues. The CDR3 DNA follows: TGTGCCAGCAGCCAAGATCCCAGCGGGGGGTGGTACGAGACCCAGTACTTC. It yields the protein CASSQDPSGGWYETQYF.

The chain is built from TRBV24-1 and TRBJ2-4; a weak D match, TRBD2 (6 bases). Trimming took off 5 bases at V and 3 bases at J, with 19 bases between the two ends. CDR3 length: 17 amino acids. From germline, CDR1 is KGHDR and CDR2 SFDVKD. Here the CDR3 reads CATSAVGPGRDKNIQYF. In nucleotides, the CDR3 is TGTGCCACCAGTGCAGTGGGGCCGGGGCGGGACAAAAACATTCAGTACTTC.

This clone was detected only a few times. The CDR3 DNA sequence: TGTGCCAGCACCCTGGGACAGGGAGATGGCTACACCTTC. Translation gives CASTLGQGDGYTF. V and J are TRBV7-9 and TRBJ1-2; 9 nucleotides align to TRBD1. CDR3 length: 13 residues. Trimming took 7 bases from V and 6 from J; bases not matched to a gene: 6. Germline V gene lookup returns CDR1 SEHNR and CDR2 FQNEAQ (reference sequence).

This rearrangement joins TRBV11-2 to TRBJ2-7, with D possibly TRBD1 on 5 matching bases. V lost 1 base, J lost 3 bases, and 7 bases lay in between. Germline assignment: CDR1 SGHAT and CDR2 FQNNGV. The CDR3 loop spans 13 amino acids. The CDR3 DNA sequence: TGTGCCAGCAGCTTAGCCAGGGACTACGAGCAGTACTTC. Amino acids: CASSLARDYEQYF.

This chain uses TRBV5-4 with TRBJ2-1, with D possibly being TRBD2 (5 bases). This CDR3 spans 12 amino acids. The germline CDR1 and CDR2 sequences are SGHNT and YYREEE (reference sequence). V gave up 4 bases and J gave up 8 bases, with 10 bases separating them. CDR3 sequence reads: CASSIGVHEQFF. CDR3 DNA sequence: TGTGCCAGCAGCATCGGGGTCCATGAGCAGTTCTTC.

This clone was seen just once. The CDR3 region is CSAPRQAIQFF. The CDR3 nucleotides read TGCAGTGCCCCAAGACAGGCAATTCAGTTCTTC. The chain links TRBV20-1 to TRBJ2-1; possibly TRBD1 for D (6 bases). V gave up 6 bases and J gave up 13 bases, with 16 bases separating them. Germline CDR1 and CDR2: DFQATT and SNEGSKA (reference sequence). The CDR3 spans 11 residues.

This clone was seen a single time. This chain joins TRBV10-3 and TRBJ2-1, with 11 bases fitting TRBD1. Germline CDR1 and CDR2: ENHRY and SYGVKD. V shed 5 bases and J 9 bases; nucleotides not matched to a gene: 6. This CDR3 comprises 14 residues. The DNA of the CDR3 is TGTGCCATCAGTCCCGGACAGGGGGCGAGTGAGCAGTTCTTC. It yields the protein CAISPGQGASEQFF.

The chain carries TRBV30 and TRBJ2-1; D is perhaps TRBD1 (5 bases). The ends were cut back, 4 bases at V and 13 bases at J, with 14 bases in the middle. The CDR3 runs 11 residues. CDR1 and CDR2 from the germline V gene are GTSNPN and SVGIG (reference sequence). CDR3: CAWKGGQGQFF. The CDR3 nucleotides are TGTGCCTGGAAAGGTGGTCAGGGTCAGTTCTTC.